This record looks at one T cell receptor (beta chain) sequence and its context. This CDR3 contains 16 residues. Germline CDR1 is SNHLY and CDR2 is FYNNEI. The J segment lost 0 bases and the V segment lost 0 bases, leaving 2 bases of the junction unmatched. This sample was taken from a study of blood T cell repertoires in COVID-19. As for the study in general: Collection of acute and convalescent COVID-19 samples took place in the United States, Italy and Spain. From T cells, B-cell-depleted T cells, or PBMCs came the material, which was cDNA or gDNA.

Libraries were prepared by immunoSEQ multiplex PCR; TCRdb keeps only in-frame clonotypes and omits some of them. The sample carries tens of thousands of clones, approximately 80% recorded once. The specimen sequenced was peripheral blood. The chain links TRBV2 to TRBJ1-2, with TRBD1 matching over 9 bases. The sequence derives from an elderly man with acute or convalescent COVID-19. DNA of the CDR3: TGTGCCAGCAGTGAAGCGGACAGGGGAACTAACTATGGCTACACCTTC. Amino acid sequence: CASSEADRGTNYGYTF.